The T cell receptor beta chain under discussion was sequenced for a study of shared clonotypes between healthy human individuals. Study overall: Donors, aged 18 to 49, were a couple of women and a few men. Regarding the study as a whole: Tissue TCR repertoires likely differ from these blood-only repertoires. Clonotype sharing across several donors was observed for 4.5% to 6.5% of naive CD4 clonotypes.

This table comes from immunoSEQ multiplex PCR, and its TCRdb copy is limited to in-frame clones, with some not included. The sample lists around 1,900,000 clones, 85% to 95% occurring once. For this clone: What it binds is unknown.

Naive CD8 cells comprised CD45RO-negative, CCR7-positively selected cells, excluding terminally differentiated effector memory CD45RA+ cells. The CDR3 consists of 16 residues. CDR1 and CDR2 from the germline V gene are MGHRA and YSYEKL. V lost 3 bases and J lost 1; bases outside the gene matches: 3. The sequence derives from a young man in good health. Some clones in this sample may be carry-over from other donors' samples. The V call is TRBV4-1, the J call TRBJ2-1; 10 bases are a match to TRBD2. The source material was naive CD8+ T cells from PBMCs. Written as DNA, the CDR3 is TGCGCCAGCAGCCACCTAGCGGGAGCTTCCTACAATGAGCAGTTCTTC. Translation: CASSHLAGASYNEQFF.